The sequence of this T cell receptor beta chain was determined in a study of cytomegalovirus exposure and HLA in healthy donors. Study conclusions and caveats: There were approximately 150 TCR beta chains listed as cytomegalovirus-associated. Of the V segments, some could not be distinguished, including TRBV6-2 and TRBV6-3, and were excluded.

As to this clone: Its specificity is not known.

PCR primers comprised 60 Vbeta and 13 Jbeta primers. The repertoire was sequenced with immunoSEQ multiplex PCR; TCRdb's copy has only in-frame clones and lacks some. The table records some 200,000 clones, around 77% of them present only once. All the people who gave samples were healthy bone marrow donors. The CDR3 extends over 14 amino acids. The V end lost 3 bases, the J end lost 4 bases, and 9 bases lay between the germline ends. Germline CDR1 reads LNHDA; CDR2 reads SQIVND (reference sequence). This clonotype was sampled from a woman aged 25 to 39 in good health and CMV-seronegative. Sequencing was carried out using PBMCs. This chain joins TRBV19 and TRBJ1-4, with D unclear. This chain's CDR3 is CASSIREGNEKLFF. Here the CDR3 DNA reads TGTGCCAGTAGTATTCGCGAGGGTAATGAAAAACTGTTTTTT.